The 25 T cell receptor beta chains listed next were all sequenced from one sample in a study of blood T cells in healthy people across ages. Then a second PCR, running about 7 to 11 cycles, was carried out with a sample-barcoded 5' primer and a J-beta primer mix. TCRdb independently ran MiXCR on the 5' RACE reads; one entry per CDR3 protein. The table has over 600,000 distinct CDR3 sequences, over 40% seen once. The sample was blood. The origin of the receptors is a man aged 80 or over in good health.

The chain joins TRBV30 to TRBJ2-7; the D is unclear. V gave up 0 bases and J gave up 5 bases, with 8 bases separating them. In germline, CDR1 is GTSNPN, CDR2 SVGIG (reference sequence). The CDR3 has 12 amino acids. DNA for the CDR3: TGTGCCTGGAGTGTACAAGGGAACGAGCAGTACTTC. It specifies CAWSVQGNEQYF.

Points on this clonotype: A much bigger clone sits one base away, suggesting this may be a read error. The chain employs TRBV29-1 and TRBJ2-7; 8 positions agree with TRBD1. The J call may be in error: the DNA end matches TRBJ2-5 better. Germline assignment: CDR1 SQVTM and CDR2 ANQGSEA. The CDR3 runs 13 residues. The CDR3: CSVEDRGLETQYF. As DNA, the CDR3 is TGCAGCGTTGAAGACAGGGGGCTGGAGACCCAGTACTTC.

This clonotype was seen more than once but under ten times. A much larger clone is a single base away; this may be a read error. V is TRBV28 and J is TRBJ2-4; D may be TRBD2 (5 bases). Germline V gene sequence: CDR1 MDHEN, CDR2 SYDVKM. Trimming took off 3 bases at V and 13 bases at J, with 22 bases between the two ends. CDR3 length equals 15 residues. Written as DNA, the CDR3 is TGTGCCAGCAGTTTGGAGACTAACACCTACAATGAGCAGTACTTC. Protein: CASSLETNTYNEQYF.

The genes are TRBV20-1 and TRBJ1-2, with D uncertain. Germline V gene data show CDR1 as DFQATT and CDR2 as SNEGSKA (reference sequence). The V end was cut by 3 bases, the J end by 2 bases, with 7 bases between. This CDR3 comprises 12 residues. CDR3 protein: CSASLGNYGYTF. Written as DNA, the CDR3 is TGCAGTGCTAGTCTTGGGAACTATGGCTACACCTTC.

This clonotype was seen more than once but under ten times. The rearrangement joins TRBV28 to TRBJ2-6; 10 nucleotides agree with TRBD1. V lost 2 bases, J lost 5 bases, and 12 bases stayed unmatched. Per germline, CDR1 MDHEN and CDR2 SYDVKM. The CDR3 has 19 residues. CDR3 nucleotides: TGTGCCAGCAGTTTAACTGGGACAGGGGCTCATAATAGGGCCAACGTCCTGACTTTC. This gives the protein CASSLTGTGAHNRANVLTF.

In this sample, this clonotype turned up a few times. The rearrangement joins TRBV2 to TRBJ2-1; the match to TRBD1 covers 11 bases. J lost 8 bases, V lost 4 bases, and 7 bases had no gene match. From germline, CDR1 is SNHLY and CDR2 FYNNEI. The CDR3 loop spans 15 amino acids. The CDR3 sequence is CASSGRGQGVYEQFF. As DNA, the CDR3 is TGTGCCAGCAGTGGAAGGGGACAGGGGGTATATGAGCAGTTCTTC.

Concerning this clonotype itself: This may arise from a read error, as a much more abundant clone is one base away. The CDR3 region is CSGGHGKTQYF. The CDR3 coding sequence is TGCAGCGGGGGACACGGGAAGACCCAGTACTTC. This rearrangement joins TRBV29-1 to TRBJ2-5, with D perhaps TRBD1 (6 bases). Trimming shortened V by 7 bases and J by 6 bases, and 12 bases separated the two germline ends. The germline CDR1 and CDR2 sequences are SQVTM and ANQGSEA. CDR3 size: 11 residues.

At least ten counts were recorded for this clonotype. The genes are TRBV12-3 or TRBV12-4 and TRBJ2-7, with D maybe TRBD1 (5 bases). Trimming left V 3 bases short and J 5 bases short, with 17 bases between. The CDR3 is 15 residues long. The CDR3 here is CASSFFAGSSHEQYF. CDR3 in DNA: TGTGCCAGCAGTTTCTTCGCAGGGTCAAGTCACGAGCAGTACTTC.

The rearrangement uses TRBV7-2 and TRBJ2-7; D tentatively fits TRBD1 or TRBD2 (6 bases each). The germline V gene encodes CDR1 SGHTA and CDR2 FQGNSA. The V end was cut by 5 bases, the J end by 6 bases, with 17 bases between. The CDR3 is 14 residues long. For the CDR3, the DNA is TGTGCCAGCAGCCTTGACAGGAGGGGACTCGAGCAGTACTTC. Translation: CASSLDRRGLEQYF.

The rearrangement joins TRBV20-1 to TRBJ2-3, with D perhaps TRBD2 (7 bases). CDR1 and CDR2 (germline): DFQATT, SNEGSKA (reference sequence). There are 14 residues in the CDR3. V dropped 6 bases and J dropped 6 bases, with 19 bases sitting between them. CDR3 sequence reads: CSAEGGQTSDTQYF. DNA for the CDR3: TGCAGTGCGGAGGGGGGGCAAACCTCGGATACGCAGTATTTT.

A single count supports this clonotype. The rearrangement links TRBV7-9 to TRBJ2-7; 8 bases line up with TRBD1. Germline CDR1 and CDR2: SEHNR and FQNEAQ (reference sequence). V gave up 1 base and J gave up 2 bases; unmatched junction bases: 7. The CDR3 has 16 amino acids. In DNA, the CDR3 is TGTGCCAGCAGCTTAGTTGGCAGGGGGCCACCCTACGAGCAGTACTTC. It yields the protein CASSLVGRGPPYEQYF.

This chain uses TRBV20-1 with TRBJ2-7; the D is unclear. CDR3 size: 15 residues. The ends were cut back, 2 bases at V and 5 bases at J, with 19 bases in the middle. The germline gives CDR1 DFQATT, CDR2 SNEGSKA (reference sequence). CDR3 nucleotide sequence: TGCAGTGCTAGAAGCTCGGGCGGTTTCGCCCACGAGCAGTACTTC. Translation: CSARSSGGFAHEQYF.

A note on this clonotype: A much larger clone lies a single base off, so this may be a read error. V and J are TRBV7-9 and TRBJ2-1, with D maybe TRBD2 (6 bases). Germline loops: CDR1 SEHNR, CDR2 FQNEAQ (reference sequence). This CDR3 comprises 17 residues. In DNA, the CDR3 is TGTGCCGGCAGCTTATTAGGCGGGACGGGCTCCTACAATGAGCAGTTCTTC. It is translated as CAGSLLGGTGSYNEQFF.

The rearrangement uses TRBV14 and TRBJ1-2; D is ambiguous. Trimming shortened V by 1 base and J by 3 bases, and 3 bases separated the two germline ends. Germline assignment: CDR1 SGHDN and CDR2 FVKESK. The CDR3 totals 12 residues. The CDR3 reads CASSQGHYGYTF. CDR3 DNA sequence: TGTGCCAGCAGCCAAGGTCACTATGGCTACACCTTC.

This clonotype was seen many times. The chain links TRBV12-3 or TRBV12-4 to TRBJ2-5; tentatively, D is TRBD1 (6 bases). The V end was cut by 5 bases, the J end by 0 bases, with 10 bases between. The CDR3 consists of 14 residues. For the CDR3, the DNA is TGTGCCAGCAGTCCGACAGGATACCAAGAGACCCAGTACTTC. This encodes CASSPTGYQETQYF.

This clonotype appeared a single time. CDR3 sequence: CASSFLTSGGASRNEQFF. The DNA for the CDR3 is TGCGCCAGCAGCTTCCTGACTAGCGGGGGGGCATCGAGGAATGAGCAGTTCTTC. V usage is TRBV5-1 and J usage is TRBJ2-1; 14 bases align to TRBD2. J was trimmed by 7 bases and V by 2 bases; bases with no gene match: 11. The CDR3 length is 18 residues. Germline CDR1 is SGHRS and CDR2 is YFSETQ.

The chain links TRBV6-2 or TRBV6-3 to TRBJ2-2, with TRBD2 matching over 11 bases. Trimming took 2 bases from V and 3 from J; bases not matched to a gene: 17. The CDR3 loop spans 21 amino acids. Germline-derived CDR1 and CDR2 are MNHEY and SVGEGT. The CDR3 is CASSYQGLAARNIAYTGELFF. CDR3 in DNA: TGTGCCAGCAGTTACCAGGGACTAGCGGCCCGTAACATCGCATACACCGGGGAGCTGTTTTTT.

The V call is TRBV29-1, the J call TRBJ2-7; D not resolved. The ends were cut back, 4 bases at V and 3 bases at J, with 10 bases in the middle. CDR3 length: 12 amino acids. CDR1 is SQVTM, CDR2 ANQGSEA, per germline. In nucleotides, the CDR3 is TGCAGCGTTGCCTCGAACTACTACGAGCAGTACTTC. Protein: CSVASNYYEQYF.

This chain links TRBV15 with TRBJ2-3, with D perhaps matching TRBD2 (6 bases). The germline V gene has CDR1 LNHNV and CDR2 YYDKDF (reference sequence). This CDR3 comprises 15 residues. The V end was cut by 0 bases, the J end by 6 bases, with 13 bases between. The chain's CDR3 is CATSRDKGLGDTQYF. Written as DNA, the CDR3 is TGTGCCACCAGCAGAGATAAGGGACTCGGCGATACGCAGTATTTT. Full variable domain (remainder filled in from reference TRBV15 and TRBJ2-3): DAMVIQNPRYQVTQFGKPVTLSCSQTLNHNVMYWYQQKSSQAPKLLFHYYDKDFNNEADTPDNFQSRRPNTSFCFLDIRSPGLGDTAMYLCATSRDKGLGDTQYFGPGTRLTVL.

As to this clonotype: Possible read error: a much larger clone is one base away. This sequence joins TRBV6-2 or TRBV6-3 and TRBJ2-1; unclear D gene. This CDR3 spans 13 amino acids. Trimming took off 6 bases at V and 3 bases at J, with 9 bases between the two ends. The V gene's germline CDR1 is MNHEY and CDR2 SVGEGT. CDR3 in amino acids: CASRLQNYNEQFF. The DNA for the CDR3 is TGTGCCAGCAGACTACAGAACTACAATGAGCAGTTCTTC.

This rearrangement joins TRBV29-1 to TRBJ2-1; D remains unclear. The germline CDR1 and CDR2 sequences are SQVTM and ANQGSEA. V lost 1 base and J 13 bases, leaving 17 bases between the germline ends. The CDR3 is 13 amino acids. For the CDR3, the DNA is TGCAGCGTTGAAGGACTCCACCAAGAGACCCAGTTCTTC. This gives the protein CSVEGLHQETQFF.

This chain connects TRBV20-1 to TRBJ2-5; D possibly corresponds to TRBD1 (5 bases). The germline V gene has CDR1 DFQATT and CDR2 SNEGSKA (reference sequence). The CDR3 is made up of 12 amino acids. In DNA form, the CDR3 reads TGCAGGATGATGGACACCCAAGAGACCCAGTACTTC. Protein: CRMMDTQETQYF.

This sequence joins TRBV29-1 and TRBJ2-1; TRBD2 matches at 11 bases. CDR1 is SQVTM, CDR2 ANQGSEA, per germline. CDR3 length equals 14 residues. V trimming: 4 bases; J trimming: 7 bases; junction bases outside the gene matches: 6. DNA of the CDR3: TGCAGCGTTGTCATACTAGCGGGAGTTAATGAGCAGTTCTTC. This sequence encodes CSVVILAGVNEQFF.

The V gene is TRBV10-2, the J gene TRBJ2-7; D is perhaps TRBD2 (5 bases). The better agreement between TRBJ2-5 and the DNA end casts doubt on the J call. CDR1 WSHSY and CDR2 SAAADI come from the germline V gene. The CDR3 is 13 amino acids. The CDR3 DNA sequence: TGCGCCAGCAGTGGAGGGCAGTCAGAGACCCAGTACTTC. Protein product: CASSGGQSETQYF.

This clonotype has ten or more counts. The chain recombines TRBV7-2 with TRBJ2-1; a weak D match, TRBD2 (5 bases). The V end was cut by 1 base, the J end by 5 bases, with 9 bases between. CDR3 length: 14 residues. The germline CDR1 and CDR2 sequences are SGHTA and FQGNSA. In nucleotides, the CDR3 is TGTGCCAGCAGCTTAGGGACTTTCAACAATGAGCAGTTCTTC. Its translation: CASSLGTFNNEQFF.